Included here is one T cell receptor beta chain sequence, with context. The CDR3 is 15 amino acids. CDR1 is SGHTA and CDR2 is FQGNSA in the germline V gene. A single record per CDR3 protein comes from TCRdb applying MiXCR to the PCR reads. The table includes more than 6,000 distinct CDR3 sequences, about 54% detected once. Localized lung adenocarcinoma, a non-small cell lung cancer, affected the donors. The sample is drawn from a study of CD4 and CD8 cells across lung adenocarcinoma regions. This rearrangement joins TRBV7-2 to TRBJ2-1; the match to TRBD2 covers 7 bases. The DNA matches TRBJ2-7 better at its end, which makes the J call doubtful. This sequence was found in a male donor with lung adenocarcinoma. The CD4 and CD8 labels of this study may be unreliable. Input material: CD8+ T cells from the center of a lung tumor. The CDR3 sequence is CASSFRSGDYNEQYF. The DNA of the CDR3 is TGTGCCAGCAGCTTTCGGAGCGGGGATTACAATGAGCAGTACTTC.